These 11 T cell receptor beta chains were sequenced from one sample in a study of graft-versus-host responses after intestinal transplantation. Clones were read by immunoSEQ multiplex PCR, and TCRdb kept only the in-frame ones, dropping some. Of around 120,000 clones in the sample, approximately 92% were seen once. No antigen has been assigned to these receptors. Sequencing was performed on unstimulated CD4+ T cells sorted from spleen or lymph node cells, taken before intestinal transplant. Source of these receptors: a human donor who received an intestinal transplant.

V and J are TRBV19 and TRBJ1-2; no firm D call. CDR3 length: 16 residues. The germline V and J ends were trimmed by 6 bases and 4 bases, with 21 bases remaining between them. From germline, CDR1 is LNHDA and CDR2 SQIVND (reference sequence). The CDR3 region is CASRFTGRAQGYGYTF. In nucleotides, the CDR3 is TGTGCCAGTAGGTTTACTGGTCGGGCTCAAGGCTATGGCTACACCTTC.

The V and J genes are TRBV19 and TRBJ2-7; D gene ambiguous. The CDR3 has 14 residues. The germline CDR1 and CDR2 sequences are LNHDA and SQIVND (reference sequence). Trimming shortened V by 6 bases and J by 2 bases, and 14 bases separated the two germline ends. The CDR3 reads CASRAHGETYEQYF. In DNA form, the CDR3 reads TGTGCCAGTAGGGCCCACGGCGAGACCTACGAGCAGTACTTC.

This sequence joins TRBV11-1 and TRBJ2-5; maybe TRBD2 (7 bases). The end of the DNA fits TRBJ2-7 better, so the J call may be wrong. From germline, CDR1 is SGHAT and CDR2 FQDESV (reference sequence). This CDR3 has 15 amino acids. CDR3 DNA sequence: TGTGCCAGCATCCCTCGGGGGGCTGGGATTTACGAGCAGTACTTC. Its protein product is CASIPRGAGIYEQYF.

The rearrangement uses TRBV11-1 and TRBJ2-1; 10 bases fit TRBD1. From germline, CDR1 is SGHAT and CDR2 FQDESV (reference sequence). V lost 5 bases to trimming and J lost 8 bases; unmatched junction nucleotides: 9. The CDR3 is 15 amino acids. The CDR3 DNA reads as TGTGCCAGCAGCCGCAGGGACAGGGGCTCCGATGAGCAGTTCTTC. Translated, it gives CASSRRDRGSDEQFF.

The chain combines TRBV10-1 with TRBJ2-7; 11 bases match TRBD2. This CDR3 region has 11 residues. V lost 10 bases and J lost 6; bases outside the gene matches: 2. CDR1 and CDR2 (germline): WNHNN, SYGVQD (reference sequence). The CDR3 loop is CATGTSGEQYF. The CDR3 nucleotides are TGCGCCACCGGGACTAGCGGCGAGCAGTACTTC.

The chain couples TRBV5-8 to TRBJ1-2; TRBD1 might be the D (6 bases). Germline V CDR1 and CDR2: SGHTS, YDEGEE. The CDR3 consists of 14 residues. V was pared by 4 bases and J by 5 bases, with 15 bases between. In DNA form, the CDR3 reads TGTGCCAGCAGCCCGGGTGGGGGCCTTTATGGCTACACCTTC. This sequence encodes CASSPGGGLYGYTF. Complete variable domain (other parts from reference TRBV5-8 and TRBJ1-2): EAGVTQSPTHLIKTRGQQATLRCSPISGHTSVYWYQQALGLGLQFLLWYDEGEERNRGNFPPRFSGRQFPNYSSELNVNALELEDSALYLCASSPGGGLYGYTFGSGTRLTVV.

V usage is TRBV12-5 and J usage is TRBJ2-5; D possibly corresponds to TRBD1 (6 bases). The length of the CDR3 is 15 residues. V was trimmed by 0 bases and J by 2 bases, leaving 10 bases between them. CDR1 and CDR2 from the germline V gene are LGHNT and FRNRAP. CDR3: CASGLVQGYQETQYF. The CDR3 DNA is TGTGCTAGTGGTTTGGTACAGGGTTATCAAGAGACCCAGTACTTC.

This chain connects TRBV27 to TRBJ1-2, with 8 bases that match TRBD1. Germline V gives CDR1 MNHEY, CDR2 SMNVEV (reference sequence). This CDR3 comprises 14 residues. With V trimmed by 6 bases and J by 4 bases, 7 bases remained unmatched. CDR3 in DNA: TGTGCCAGCAGGCAGACAGGGGTGGCCTATGGCTACACCTTC. Protein product: CASRQTGVAYGYTF.

This chain connects TRBV2 to TRBJ1-2; no clear D gene. V lost 7 bases and J lost 3, with 9 bases in between. CDR3 length: 12 amino acids. Germline CDR1 SNHLY, CDR2 FYNNEI. CDR3 loop: CASTDFHYGYTF. In DNA form, the CDR3 reads TGTGCCAGCACCGATTTCCACTATGGCTACACCTTC.

The V call is TRBV7-3, the J call TRBJ2-1; 7 nucleotides match TRBD2. Germline lookup yields CDR1 SGHTA and CDR2 FQGTGA. The CDR3 consists of 15 residues. With 3 bases clipped from V and 8 bases from J, the junction kept 10 bases outside the gene matches. The CDR3 region has the DNA TGTGCCAGCAGCTTCCGAGGGAGGGCTGGGGATGAGCAGTTCTTC. Its translation is CASSFRGRAGDEQFF.

This chain uses TRBV30 with TRBJ2-3; D is perhaps TRBD2 (5 bases). In germline, CDR1 is GTSNPN, CDR2 SVGIG (reference sequence). This CDR3 region has 17 residues. The V and J ends lost 1 base and 2 bases respectively, with 19 bases between them. CDR3: CAWSGSPVATLTDTQYF. CDR3 nucleotides: TGTGCCTGGAGTGGAAGTCCGGTAGCGACCCTCACAGATACGCAGTATTTT. Full variable domain (remainder filled in from reference TRBV30 and TRBJ2-3): SQTIHQWPATLVQPVGSPLSLECTVEGTSNPNLYWYRQAAGRGLQLLFYSVGIGQISSEVPQNLSASRPQDRQFILSSKKLLLSDSGFYLCAWSGSPVATLTDTQYFGPGTRLTVL.